A selection of T cell receptor beta chains follows, all from one sample in a study of T cell changes during pregnancy in multiple sclerosis. Assay used: immunoSEQ multiplex PCR; TCRdb lists only in-frame clones, some missing. The table has just over 35,000 clones, around nine tenths seen once. Material: CD4+ T cells from peripheral blood mononuclear cells, obtained after pregnancy. These receptors were taken from a female donor in good health, enrolled as a control in a pregnancy study. Both conserved end residues are part of each CDR3. D genes are given only for firm matches. Expanded clones get a size class; other rows say once, few or many, or leave the size out.

. TRBJ2-2 TRBV10-3 . CAISGSGELFF TGTGCCATCAGTGGGAGCGGGGAGCTGTTTTTT
TRBD2 TRBJ2-1 TRBV6-5 . CASSLGTSYNEQFF TGTGCCAGCAGCTTAGGGACTAGCTACAATGAGCAGTTCTTC
. TRBJ2-5 TRBV30 . CAWSETGETQYF TGTGCCTGGAGTGAGACTGGGGAGACCCAGTACTTC
. TRBJ1-5 TRBV19 . CASSDRKGESSNQPQHF TGTGCCAGTAGCGACAGGAAGGGAGAGAGTAGCAATCAGCCCCAGCATTTT
. TRBJ1-6 TRBV2 . CASSEARTVSPLHF TGTGCCAGCAGTGAAGCACGGACAGTTTCACCCCTCCACTTT
TRBD1 TRBJ2-3 TRBV9 . CASSALGQVTDTQYF TGTGCCAGCAGCGCTCTAGGACAGGTCACAGATACGCAGTATTTT
TRBD1 TRBJ1-5 TRBV2 . CASSLGQGVGNQPQHF TGTGCCAGCAGTTTAGGACAGGGGGTAGGCAATCAGCCCCAGCATTTT
TRBD1 TRBJ1-4 TRBV27 . CASRGTGGYNEKLFF TGTGCCAGTCGCGGGACAGGGGGGTATAATGAAAAACTGTTTTTT
TRBD2 TRBJ2-1 TRBV5-1 . CASSLRLAPNLYNEQFF TGCGCCAGCAGCTTGAGACTAGCCCCAAACCTATACAATGAGCAGTTCTTC
. TRBJ2-1 TRBV6-5 . CASSPRGGGTNEQFF TGTGCCAGCAGTCCCAGGGGCGGGGGAACGAATGAGCAGTTCTTC
TRBD2 TRBJ2-6 TRBV9 . CASSVAGGGANVLTF TGTGCCAGCAGCGTAGCGGGGGGTGGGGCCAACGTCCTGACTTTC
. TRBJ1-5 TRBV7-2 . CASSPTGGNQPQHF TGTGCCAGCAGCCCTACTGGAGGGAATCAGCCCCAGCATTTT
. TRBJ2-4 TRBV6-5 . CASSPGVAKNIQYF TGTGCCAGCAGCCCAGGGGTAGCCAAAAACATTCAGTACTTC
. TRBJ1-1 TRBV19 . CASSSPPSEAFF TGTGCCAGTAGTTCACCTCCCAGTGAAGCTTTCTTT
. TRBJ1-2 TRBV20-1 . CSARTDDGYTF TGCAGTGCTAGGACAGATGATGGCTACACCTTC
. TRBJ1-5 TRBV12-2 . CASRPGQGSNQPQHF TGTGCAAGTCGCCCCGGACAGGGGAGCAATCAGCCCCAGCATTTT
. TRBJ1-6 TRBV6-1 . CASSEDVGSAAVPSPLHF TGTGCCAGCAGTGAAGACGTGGGCAGCGCAGCGGTGCCTTCACCCCTCCACTTT
TRBD2 TRBJ2-4 TRBV4-2 . CASSQDLRLAGGGGNIQYF TGTGCCAGCAGCCAAGATCTGAGACTAGCGGGGGGGGGCGGAAACATTCAGTACTTC
TRBD1 TRBJ1-1 TRBV6-1 . CASRSVGGEGEAFF TGTGCCAGCAGGAGTGTAGGGGGCGAAGGTGAAGCTTTCTTT
. TRBJ1-4 TRBV28 . CASSSANEKLFF TGTGCCAGCAGCTCCGCTAATGAAAAACTGTTTTTT
TRBD2 TRBJ2-2 TRBV2 . CASTLAGGIGELFF TGTGCCAGCACCCTAGCGGGAGGGATCGGGGAGCTGTTTTTT
. TRBJ1-6 TRBV18 . CASSVAGELNSPLHF TGTGCCAGCTCAGTAGCAGGGGAGTTAAATTCACCCCTCCACTTT
TRBD1 TRBJ2-6 TRBV10-1 . CASSGEGARSGANVLTF TGCGCCAGCAGTGGTGAGGGGGCCCGCTCTGGGGCCAACGTCCTGACTTTC
. TRBJ1-5 TRBV11-2 . CASSPVSAGQPQHF TGTGCCAGCAGCCCCGTCTCGGCGGGTCAGCCCCAGCATTTT
. TRBJ2-7 TRBV11-2 . CASSLQGGYPTDEQYF TGTGCCAGCAGCTTACAGGGAGGATACCCTACAGACGAGCAGTACTTC
TRBD1 TRBJ2-1 TRBV9 . CASSASTGDYNEQFF TGTGCCAGCAGCGCCTCGACAGGGGACTACAATGAGCAGTTCTTC
. TRBJ2-3 TRBV2 . CASRRTTTSTDTQYF TGTGCCAGCAGGAGGACTACCACTAGCACAGATACGCAGTATTTT
TRBD2 TRBJ2-7 TRBV5-4 . CASSLRGTSSYEQYF TGTGCCAGCAGCTTGAGAGGGACTAGCTCCTACGAGCAGTACTTC
TRBD1 TRBJ2-3 TRBV5-5 . CASSFRDRDTQYF TGTGCCAGCAGCTTCAGGGACAGGGATACGCAGTATTTT
TRBD2 TRBJ2-1 TRBV7-3 . CASSPTSGSHNEQFF TGTGCCAGCAGTCCCACTAGCGGGTCCCACAATGAGCAGTTCTTC
. TRBJ2-1 TRBV27 . CASSPLKGLQFF TGTGCCAGCAGTCCCCTTAAGGGACTGCAGTTCTTC
. TRBJ1-5 TRBV6-5 . CASSRGGYSNQPQHF TGTGCCAGCAGTCGAGGGGGTTATAGCAATCAGCCCCAGCATTTT
TRBD2 TRBJ2-5 TRBV15 . CATSPGGPGQETQYF TGTGCCACCAGCCCGGGGGGGCCCGGGCAAGAGACCCAGTACTTC
. TRBJ2-1 TRBV7-3 few CASSLRGEHRDEQFF TGTGCCAGCAGCTTAAGGGGGGAGCATAGGGATGAGCAGTTCTTC
. TRBJ2-1 TRBV14 . CASSLRLDNEQFF TGTGCCAGCAGCCTCCGACTAGACAATGAGCAGTTCTTC
. TRBJ1-1 TRBV5-4 . CASSSRGVAEAFF TGTGCCAGCAGCTCCCGGGGGGTGGCTGAAGCTTTCTTT
. TRBJ2-5 TRBV9 . CASSVSGGIRETQYF TGTGCCAGCAGCGTAAGCGGTGGTATTCGAGAGACCCAGTACTTC
. TRBJ2-7 TRBV18 . CASSPDGQRPSSYEQYF TGTGCCAGCTCACCGGACGGTCAGCGGCCCAGCTCCTACGAGCAGTACTTC
. TRBJ1-1 TRBV7-9 . CASSSSGAGTNTEAFF TGTGCCAGCAGTTCTAGCGGGGCAGGGACGAACACTGAAGCTTTCTTT
TRBD1 TRBJ1-1 TRBV5-1 once CASSTWTGNTEAFF TGCGCCAGCAGCACATGGACAGGCAATACTGAAGCTTTCTTT
. TRBJ1-3 TRBV10-3 . CAISPDRSSGNTIYF TGTGCCATCAGCCCGGACAGATCCTCTGGAAACACCATATATTTT
. TRBJ2-5 TRBV14 . CASSQDQVTTQYF TGTGCCAGCAGCCAAGATCAGGTGACAACCCAGTACTTC